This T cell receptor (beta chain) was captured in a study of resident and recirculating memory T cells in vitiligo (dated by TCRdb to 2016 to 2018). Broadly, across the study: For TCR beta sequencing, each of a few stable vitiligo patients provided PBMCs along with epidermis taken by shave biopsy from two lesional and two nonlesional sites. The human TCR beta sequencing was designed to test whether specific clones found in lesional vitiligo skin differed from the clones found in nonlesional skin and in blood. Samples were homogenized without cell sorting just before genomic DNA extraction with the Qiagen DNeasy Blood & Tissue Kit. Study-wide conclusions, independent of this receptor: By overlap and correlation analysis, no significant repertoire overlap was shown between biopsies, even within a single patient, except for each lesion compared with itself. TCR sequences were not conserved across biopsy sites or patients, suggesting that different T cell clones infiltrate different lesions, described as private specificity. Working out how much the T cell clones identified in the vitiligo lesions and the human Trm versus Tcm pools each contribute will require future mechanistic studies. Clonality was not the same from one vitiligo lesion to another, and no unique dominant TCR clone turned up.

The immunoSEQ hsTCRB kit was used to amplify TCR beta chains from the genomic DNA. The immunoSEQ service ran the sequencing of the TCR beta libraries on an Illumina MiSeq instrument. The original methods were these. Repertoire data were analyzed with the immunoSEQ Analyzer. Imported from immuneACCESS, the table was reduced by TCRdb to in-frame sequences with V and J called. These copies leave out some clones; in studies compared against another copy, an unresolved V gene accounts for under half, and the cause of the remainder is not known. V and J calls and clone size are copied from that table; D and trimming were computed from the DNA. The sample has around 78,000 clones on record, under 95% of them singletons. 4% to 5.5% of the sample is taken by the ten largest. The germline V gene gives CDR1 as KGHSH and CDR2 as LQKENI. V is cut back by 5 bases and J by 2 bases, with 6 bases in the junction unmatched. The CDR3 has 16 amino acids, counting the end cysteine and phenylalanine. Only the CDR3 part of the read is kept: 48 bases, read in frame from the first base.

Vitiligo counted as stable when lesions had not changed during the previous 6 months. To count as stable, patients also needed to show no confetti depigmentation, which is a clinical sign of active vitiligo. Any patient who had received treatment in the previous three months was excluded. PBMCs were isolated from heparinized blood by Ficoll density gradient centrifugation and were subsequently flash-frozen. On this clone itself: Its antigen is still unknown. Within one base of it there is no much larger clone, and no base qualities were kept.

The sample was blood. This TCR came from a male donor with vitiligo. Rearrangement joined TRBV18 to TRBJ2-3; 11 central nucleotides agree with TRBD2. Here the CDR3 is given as CASSSGLAGVTDTQYF. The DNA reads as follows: TGTGCCAGCTCATCCGGACTAGCGGGCGTCACAGATACGCAGTATTTT. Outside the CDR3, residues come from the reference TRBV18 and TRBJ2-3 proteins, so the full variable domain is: NAGVMQNPRHLVRRRGQEARLRCSPMKGHSHVYWYRQLPEEGLKFMVYLQKENIIDESGMPKERFSAEFPKEGPSILRIQQVVRGDSAAYFCASSSGLAGVTDTQYFGPGTRLTVL.